This T cell receptor (beta chain) was recovered during a study of cytomegalovirus exposure and HLA in healthy donors (dated by TCRdb to 2017 to 2019). Some background on the complete study: An earlier analysis of approximately 600 of the donors reported approximately 300 Gb of sequence data and roughly 100 million unique TCR beta sequences from approximately 180 million T cells. Approximately 330 gigabases of sequencing data and around 80 million unique TCR sequences made up an early release that covered 640 HLA-typed donors. Of the roughly 400 genotyped donors, 81% were placed in the genetic ancestry cluster associated with self-reported Caucasian donors. The study was designed to test whether signatures of past pathogen exposure could be identified by cataloging public T cell receptors. The study used immunosequencing to profile the T cell repertoires of 666 subjects and linked those repertoires to cytomegalovirus serostatus. Along with the approximately 650-subject first cohort, a separate validation cohort of over a hundred different subjects was used. To predict cytomegalovirus infection status, the study brought together high-throughput TCR immunosequencing, statistical association of individual TCRs with disease status, and machine learning. To study patterns of TCR occurrence, a later analysis re-analyzed previously published TCR beta repertoires from 666 donors and added high-resolution HLA genotyping. The later analysis used no new phenotypic data to find candidate immune exposures, relying instead on TCR beta sequences and their occurrence across donors. An earlier analysis of approximately 640 of the donors applied high-throughput TCR beta sequencing to assess whether each TCR beta V gene segment acted as functional or pseudogenic. Donor age, sex, ethnicity and CMV serostatus were compiled alongside the repertoire data. A later genetic analysis took genome-wide SNP genotypes for 398 of the 666 donors and used that subset as a discovery cohort. All discovery cohort repertoires had been generated using a single sequencing platform. HLA typing covered class I and class II loci at four-digit resolution. Typing coverage differed by locus: A, B, C, DRB1 and DQB1 were typed in about 629-630 donors, DQA1 in about 510, DPA1 in around 600, and DPB1 in roughly 470. About five DR-DQ haplotypes were treated as single units for association and clustering because of strong linkage in the cohort. Across 300 to 500 genotyped donors of the cohort, an average of roughly 200,000 unique TCR beta nucleotide sequences per donor were sequenced, and roughly 20% of those sequences were non-productive.

The cohort comprised some 700 healthy bone marrow donors. At the time of sampling, every cohort member was nominally healthy, though immune exposures that went unrecorded were likely present. The donor was CMV seropositive and belonged to the group of about 290 seropositive cohort members. Each donor provided a peripheral blood sample, and peripheral blood mononuclear cells were used for TCR beta sequencing. Genomic DNA was extracted from the blood cell samples with the Qiagen DNeasy Blood Extraction Kit. CDR1 SEHNR and CDR2 FQNEAQ are derived from the germline V gene (reference sequence). Reading from cysteine to phenylalanine, the CDR3 counts 14 amino acids. This entry keeps only the CDR3 DNA: 42 bases, framed from base 1. V is reduced by 5 bases and J by 8 bases, leaving a spacing of 18 bases between them. Note on this clone: The antigen it binds to is not known. No clone much larger than this one lies a single base away; base qualities are absent.

Library prep was done by the immunoSEQ multiplex PCR assay. For the multiplex PCR, a mixture combining 60 forward primers for TCR Vbeta segments and 13 reverse primers for TCR Jbeta segments was used. Amplification of the CDR3 region of rearranged TCR beta genes was performed with a multiplex PCR assay on genomic DNA. The Illumina HiSeq System was used to sequence the amplified TCR beta libraries as 87-base-pair reads. The published analysis was carried out like this. A later analysis counted approximately 74 million unique TCR beta chains across the 550 to 750 repertoires, and around 9.9 million of these chains were shared by at least two donors. Raw reads were error-corrected and collapsed into unique sequences with a nearest-neighbor algorithm that merged closely related sequences to remove PCR and sequencing errors. V, D and J gene segments were assigned by aligning CDR3 sequences to IMGT reference sequences. For a sequence to be retained, at least a six-nucleotide match to both a V gene segment and a J gene segment was required. A rearrangement was called productive if the CDR3 had no stop codons and remained in frame with V and J, and every other rearrangement was called non-productive. Following IMGT convention, CDR3 was defined as the stretch from the second conserved V-encoded cysteine up to the conserved J-encoded phenylalanine. The earlier analysis of 450 to 750 of the donors excluded any sequence lacking an unambiguous match to a single V gene segment. In an earlier analysis of several hundred of the donors, V segments were called functional above 56.7% productive rearrangements and were called segregating when the between-donor standard deviation exceeded 5%. To diagnose cytomegalovirus status from the catalog of TCR beta chain sequences, a statistical classification framework was built. V and J gene assignment, in a later analysis, came from comparing TCR nucleotide sequences with IMGT/GENE-DB human TR gene sequences. A later analysis assigned CDR3 sequences and most-parsimonious VDJ recombination scenarios with the TCRdist pipeline. In a later analysis, each TCR beta chain was defined by its CDR3 amino acid sequence together with its V-gene family, and reads without a unique V-gene family were excluded. A later analysis removed 450 to 600 highly shared, low-generation-probability nucleotide sequences to deal with suspected cross-contamination and a sequencing artifact. In a later analysis, a clonal expansion index was calculated for each public chain from normalized within-repertoire ranks of inferred template counts. A later analysis computed generation probabilities with a VDJ recombination model fitted to out-of-frame rearrangements, and checked the results against IGoR. Hypergeometric tests were used in a later analysis to score TCR-TCR, TCR-HLA and TCR-CMV co-occurrence, with a repertoire-size bias correction applied to the TCR pairs. In a later analysis, false discovery rates were estimated by permuting HLA or CMV assignments 20 times. In a later analysis, co-occurring TCRs were grouped with DBSCAN, and TCRdist sequence similarity was added when clustering was performed within HLA-allele-positive subsets. Repertoires with fewer than 30,000 or more than 120,000 public chains, plus five repertoires with anomalous nucleotide sharing, were excluded from co-occurrence clustering. TCRdb stores this immuneACCESS table with in-frame sequences only. Part of the clones is absent; in the studies checked, under half of the shortfall reflects unresolved V genes, and no reason is known for the rest. V and J calls and clone size are copied from that table; D and trimming were computed from the DNA. A total of fewer than 85,000 clones appear in this sample, more than 75% of them only once. Of the sample, 9.5% to 13% falls within the top ten clones.

Overall study results and their limits: A further reported finding was that TCR beta sequences accurately predicted the HLA-A and HLA-B alleles for most subjects in the first cohort. Some IMGT-functional V segments, including TRBV6-2 and TRBV6-3, could not be distinguished by the 87-base-pair reads and were therefore excluded. Across donors, most TCR sequences were observed very rarely, whereas some public TCRs were present in many individuals. In this cohort, only TCR beta chains were sequenced, and detectable features were limited by the absence of alpha or paired-chain data. A later analysis found that most CMV-associated TCR beta chains appeared HLA-restricted, with HLA associations seemingly driven largely by CMV exposure. Because HLA typing was unavailable for some donors at each locus, only the typed subset was used in association tests. A later analysis found that TCR association rates varied across HLA loci, with DRB1 alleles showing the most associated TCRs and HLA-C alleles the fewest. In vitro tests confirmed that a few of the cytomegalovirus-associated TCR beta chains recognize cytomegalovirus antigens. An association between a missense DCLRE1C variant and V-gene and J-gene trimming of TCR beta chains was found in a later genetic analysis and replicated in an independent cohort. The authors suggested that the approach could potentially be extended to other disease states and immunological phenotypes. Linkage disequilibrium might explain the correlated functional status among segregating V segments, but an unknown experimental factor could not be excluded. For the cohort, immune exposure information was limited to CMV serostatus. In a later analysis, 15,000 to 20,000 TCR beta sequences were associated with specific HLA alleles at a false discovery rate of 0.05. A later analysis reported that several top co-occurrence clusters appeared linked to parvovirus B19, influenza, CMV and Epstein-Barr virus. In the study, 164 TCR beta chains were listed as associated with cytomegalovirus. Sequencing depth was assumed to be roughly uniform across donors in the presence/absence analyses, though that assumption may not hold. In a later analysis, HLA-associated TCR beta chains showed more clonal expansion and lower generation probabilities than non-associated chains that were equally common. Broadly in line with IMGT annotations, most TCR beta V segments showed up in productive rearrangements about 87% or about 30% of the time in an earlier analysis of under 700 of the donors. A group of highly shared sequence variants was considered likely to be a technical artifact of the sequencing pipeline. When HLA alleles, especially DR and DQ, strongly co-occurred, attributing TCR associations to individual alleles was difficult. The classifier was reported to diagnose cytomegalovirus status with high specificity and sensitivity in both the original cohort and the validation cohort. Because counts were too low, roughly 17 rarely observed V segments, including chromosome 9 orphons, were left out of the earlier analysis of some 640 of the donors. According to a later genetic analysis, donors in an Asian-associated ancestry cluster had fewer N-insertions in productive TCRs than the approximately 630-donor mean.

The sample was PBMCs. The sequence came from a male donor in good health and CMV-seropositive. The rearranged chain carries TRBV7-9 and TRBJ1-2; possibly the D gene is TRBD1, per 5 matching bases. In nucleotides, the sequence is TGTGCCAGCAGCCTAAGGGACTCCTTGGGGGGCTACACCTTC. Its protein product is CASSLRDSLGGYTF.